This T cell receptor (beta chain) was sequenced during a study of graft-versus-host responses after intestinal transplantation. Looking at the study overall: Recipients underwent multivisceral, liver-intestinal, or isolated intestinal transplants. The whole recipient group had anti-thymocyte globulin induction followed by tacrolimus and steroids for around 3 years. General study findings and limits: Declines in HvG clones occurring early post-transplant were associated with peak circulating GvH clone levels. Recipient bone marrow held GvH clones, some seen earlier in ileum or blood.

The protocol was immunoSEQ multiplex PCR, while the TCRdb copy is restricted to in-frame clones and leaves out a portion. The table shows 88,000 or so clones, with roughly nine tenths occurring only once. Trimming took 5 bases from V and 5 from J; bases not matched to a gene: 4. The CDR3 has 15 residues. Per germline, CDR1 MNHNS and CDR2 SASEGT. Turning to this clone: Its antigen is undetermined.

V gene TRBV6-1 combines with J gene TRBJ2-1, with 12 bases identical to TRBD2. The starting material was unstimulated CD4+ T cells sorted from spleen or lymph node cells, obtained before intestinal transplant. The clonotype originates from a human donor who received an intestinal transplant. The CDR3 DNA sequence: TGTGCCAGCAGTCAGCTAGCGGGGGGGCACAATGAGCAGTTCTTC. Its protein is CASSQLAGGHNEQFF.